The clone carrying this T cell receptor beta chain was seen a single time. In the authors' workflow: Reference gene primer amplification yielded estimated nucleated cell counts. Clones were sequenced by immunoSEQ multiplex PCR, and TCRdb holds only the in-frame ones, with some missing. The V and J calls and clone size come from that table; D and trimming were worked out from the DNA. The table includes about 290,000 clones, approximately 90% detected once. This sample is part of a study of blood T cell repertoires in COVID-19. About the research overall: Acute and convalescent COVID-19 specimens originated in the United States, Italy and Spain. T cells, B-cell-depleted T cells, or PBMCs provided the cDNA or gDNA that served as material.

Trimming removed 4 bases from V and 1 base from J, with 11 bases in between. This CDR3 spans 15 amino acids. Looked up from germline, CDR1 is MNHEY and CDR2 is SVGEGT. The sample taken for sequencing was peripheral blood. The sequence was obtained from a man aged 35-49 years with acute or convalescent COVID-19. This sequence joins TRBV6-2 or TRBV6-3 and TRBJ1-5, with a weak D call TRBD1 (5 bases). The CDR3 nucleotides read TGTGCCAGCAGTTCACGACAGATAAGCAATCAGCCCCAGCATTTT. The encoded protein is CASSSRQISNQPQHF.